This passage covers 32 T cell receptor beta chains from one sample sequenced in a study of T cell responses to AZD1222 COVID-19 vaccine. TCRdb's table, derived via immunoSEQ multiplex PCR, lists solely in-frame clones and lacks some. The sample includes about 150,000 clones, nearly 95% seen only once; the top ten take under 6.5%. The source material was peripheral blood, sampled on day 0 of AZD1222 vaccination. These receptors all come from an adult in good health.

The rearrangement uses TRBV5-4 and TRBJ1-6; weak D call: TRBD1 (5 bases). The germline V gene has CDR1 SGHNT and CDR2 YYREEE (reference sequence). The CDR3 consists of 14 residues. Trimming pared 4 bases from V and 7 bases from J, leaving 12 bases between. The CDR3 loop is CASSRDSGNSPLHF. CDR3 nucleotide sequence: TGTGCCAGCAGCCGAGACAGTGGAAATTCACCCCTCCACTTT. Looking up the rest from reference TRBV5-4 and TRBJ1-6 gives the full variable domain: ETGVTQSPTHLIKTRGQQVTLRCSSQSGHNTVSWYQQALGQGPQFIFQYYREEENGRGNFPPRFSGLQFPNYSSELNVNALELDDSALYLCASSRDSGNSPLHFGNGTRLTVT.

The chain recombines TRBV7-8 with TRBJ2-1; D not resolved. CDR1 and CDR2 from the germline V gene are SGHVS and FQNEAQ. Trimming left V 1 base short and J 0 bases short, with 10 bases between. The CDR3 contains 16 residues. The CDR3 nucleotides read TGTGCCAGCAGCTTAGGGACCTCCAGCTCCTACAATGAGCAGTTCTTC. It is translated as CASSLGTSSSYNEQFF.

This CDR3 reads CASSFSGTGGIEQYF. Written as DNA, the CDR3 is TGTGCCAGCAGCTTCTCCGGGACAGGAGGAATCGAGCAGTACTTC. This sequence joins TRBV5-5 and TRBJ2-7; TRBD1 matches 8 bases. V trimming: 2 bases; J trimming: 6 bases; junction bases outside the gene matches: 10. The CDR3 has 15 residues. CDR1 and CDR2 from the germline V gene are SGHKS and YYEKEE (reference sequence).

This chain joins TRBV6-5 and TRBJ1-3; TRBD1 is a possible D gene (5 bases). Germline V lookup: CDR1 MNHEY, CDR2 SVGAGI. CDR3 length equals 15 residues. V lost 6 bases and J 2 bases, leaving 14 bases between the germline ends. The CDR3 is CASRGVMETGNTIYF. The CDR3 DNA follows: TGTGCCAGCAGGGGGGTTATGGAGACTGGAAACACCATATATTTT.

This chain joins TRBV6-5 and TRBJ2-7, with D tentatively TRBD1 (6 bases). V was pared by 5 bases and J by 3 bases, with 14 bases between. Germline V gives CDR1 MNHEY, CDR2 SVGAGI. This CDR3 is 14 amino acids long. The CDR3, as DNA: TGTGCCAGCAGTCGGCAGAGACAGGTCTACGAGCAGTACTTC. Protein: CASSRQRQVYEQYF.

The V call is TRBV10-3, the J call TRBJ1-2; D possibly corresponds to TRBD1 (5 bases). The germline V and J ends were trimmed by 2 bases and 4 bases, with 11 bases remaining between them. CDR1 and CDR2 (germline): ENHRY, SYGVKD. This CDR3 is 14 amino acids long. The CDR3 here is CAISETGGFYGYTF. The CDR3 DNA reads as TGTGCCATCAGTGAGACAGGCGGTTTCTATGGCTACACCTTC.

The rearrangement links TRBV5-1 to TRBJ1-1; no clear D gene. Trimming took 5 bases from V and 1 from J, leaving 9 bases between them. Looked up from germline, CDR1 is SGHRS and CDR2 is YFSETQ. The CDR3 loop spans 13 amino acids. In nucleotides, the CDR3 is TGCGCCAGCAGTGACCTGGGGAACACTGAAGCTTTCTTT. Encoded protein: CASSDLGNTEAFF.

V gene TRBV6-4 combines with J gene TRBJ2-2; 8 nucleotides match TRBD1. J lost 6 bases, V lost 4 bases, and 13 bases had no gene match. This CDR3 contains 17 residues. Germline CDR1 reads MRHNA; CDR2 reads SNTAGT. The chain's CDR3 is CASSGHPPGTGPGELFF. CDR3 DNA: TGTGCCAGCAGTGGCCACCCACCCGGGACAGGCCCCGGGGAGCTGTTTTTT.

The gene calls are TRBV20-1 and TRBJ2-7, with D unresolved. The V gene's germline CDR1 is DFQATT and CDR2 SNEGSKA (reference sequence). V shed 3 bases and J shed 3 bases, with 12 bases lying between them. The CDR3 extends over 13 amino acids. The CDR3 is CSASKFSSYEQYF. CDR3 coding DNA: TGCAGTGCTAGTAAGTTCAGCAGCTACGAGCAGTACTTC.

DNA of the CDR3: TGTGCCAGCAGCTATCTAATTCGACAGGGAGGGGGAACTGAAGCTTTCTTT. Its protein is CASSYLIRQGGGTEAFF. This sequence joins TRBV5-4 and TRBJ1-1; 7 bases match TRBD1. Germline CDR1 SGHNT, CDR2 YYREEE (reference sequence). J was trimmed by 5 bases and V by 3 bases; bases with no gene match: 16. This CDR3 spans 17 amino acids.

The rearrangement uses TRBV9 and TRBJ1-2; D is ambiguous. The V end was cut by 4 bases, the J end by 0 bases, with 13 bases between. This CDR3 spans 15 amino acids. Germline values: CDR1 SGDLS, CDR2 YYNGEE. DNA for the CDR3: TGTGCCAGCAGCCCCCGCGCCAGGACTAACTATGGCTACACCTTC. This translates into CASSPRARTNYGYTF.

This sequence joins TRBV28 and TRBJ2-5; D is possibly TRBD1 or TRBD2 (5 bases each). Germline assignment: CDR1 MDHEN and CDR2 SYDVKM. The CDR3 length is 15 residues. Trimming stripped 7 bases from V and 5 bases from J, with 20 bases between. The CDR3 is CASISGKGFGETQYF. The CDR3 nucleotides read TGTGCCAGCATTTCGGGGAAGGGGTTTGGGGAGACCCAGTACTTC.

The CDR3 DNA reads as TGTGCCAGCAGCTTAGAAGCTATAGCGTTTGAGCAGTACTTC. Translating it yields CASSLEAIAFEQYF. The chain is built from TRBV7-2 and TRBJ2-7, with a weak D call TRBD2 (5 bases). The CDR3 extends over 14 amino acids. Germline lookup yields CDR1 SGHTA and CDR2 FQGNSA. Trimming took off 1 base at V and 7 bases at J, with 14 bases between the two ends.

The V and J genes are TRBV5-1 and TRBJ1-1; D call uncertain. The CDR3 extends over 12 amino acids. The V end lost 0 bases, the J end lost 11 bases, and 11 bases lay between the germline ends. In germline, CDR1 is SGHRS, CDR2 YFSETQ. The CDR3 nucleotides are TGCGCCAGCAGCTTGGCAGGACCTTTCGCTTTCTTT. Translation gives CASSLAGPFAFF.

The chain links TRBV28 to TRBJ1-2; D is perhaps TRBD1 (5 bases). Germline CDR1 and CDR2: MDHEN and SYDVKM. V dropped 1 base and J dropped 3 bases, with 9 bases sitting between them. The CDR3 contains 14 residues. DNA for the CDR3: TGTGCCAGCAGTTTATCCGGGACGGACTATGGCTACACCTTC. Translation: CASSLSGTDYGYTF.

The rearrangement joins TRBV18 to TRBJ2-2; no firm D call. CDR3 length: 15 amino acids. Trimming left V 1 base short and J 3 bases short, with 9 bases between. Germline loops: CDR1 KGHSH, CDR2 LQKENI. The CDR3 protein is CASSPQNSDTGELFF. Written as DNA, the CDR3 is TGTGCCAGCTCACCACAAAACTCGGACACCGGGGAGCTGTTTTTT.

The chain has TRBV9 and TRBJ2-1, with D perhaps matching TRBD1 or TRBD2 (5 bases each). The CDR3 consists of 16 residues. Germline values: CDR1 SGDLS, CDR2 YYNGEE. Trimming took off 0 bases at V and 5 bases at J, with 15 bases between the two ends. CDR3 DNA: TGTGCCAGCAGCGTAGGTGGGGGTTTGAGGGACAATGAGCAGTTCTTC. Its translation is CASSVGGGLRDNEQFF.

The chain carries TRBV3-1 (or the pseudogene TRBV3-2) and TRBJ1-6; D unresolved. From germline, CDR1 is LGHDT and CDR2 YNNKEL (reference sequence). The CDR3 contains 14 residues. Trimming took 0 bases from V and 6 from J, leaving 6 bases between them. CDR3 DNA sequence: TGTGCCAGCAGCCAAGATGTTGGTAATTCACCCCTCCACTTT. Translation gives CASSQDVGNSPLHF.

The rearrangement uses TRBV18 and TRBJ1-4; 9 positions agree with TRBD1. The V gene's germline CDR1 is KGHSH and CDR2 LQKENI. V trimming: 9 bases; J trimming: 5 bases; junction bases outside the gene matches: 7. This CDR3 comprises 14 residues. For the CDR3, the DNA is TGTGCCAGTTCAACGGGACAGGGAAATGAAAAACTGTTTTTT. Protein: CASSTGQGNEKLFF.

V and J are TRBV19 and TRBJ2-5; weak D call: TRBD1 (6 bases). Germline V gives CDR1 LNHDA, CDR2 SQIVND (reference sequence). The V gene lost 3 bases and the J gene lost 1 base, with 9 bases spanning the gap. There are 14 residues in the CDR3. CDR3 residues: CASSIGDTQETQYF. DNA for the CDR3: TGTGCCAGTAGTATTGGGGACACCCAAGAGACCCAGTACTTC.

V gene TRBV6-5 combines with J gene TRBJ2-5; 8 bases match TRBD1. There are 14 residues in the CDR3. Germline CDR1 reads MNHEY; CDR2 reads SVGAGI. The V and J ends lost 6 bases and 6 bases, in that order; junction bases with no gene match: 9. This CDR3 reads CASSTRQGRKTQYF. As DNA, the CDR3 is TGTGCCAGCAGCACTCGACAGGGGAGGAAGACCCAGTACTTC.

This clone came up once. This chain uses TRBV29-1 with TRBJ2-7; 7 bases align to TRBD1. This CDR3 has 13 amino acids. The J segment lost 6 bases and the V segment lost 6 bases, leaving 11 bases of the junction unmatched. Germline CDR1 and CDR2: SQVTM and ANQGSEA. CDR3 sequence reads: CSVAQGRVPEQYF. For the CDR3, the DNA is TGCAGCGTCGCACAGGGGAGAGTTCCCGAGCAGTACTTC.

The chain carries TRBV19 and TRBJ2-1, with 9 bases aligning to TRBD2. Germline V CDR1 and CDR2: LNHDA, SQIVND (reference sequence). CDR3 length: 16 amino acids. Trimming removed 0 bases from V and 6 bases from J; junction bases left unmatched: 6. CDR3 DNA: TGTGCCAGTAGTATAGAAGCGACTAGCGGAATCAATGAGCAGTTCTTC. It is translated as CASSIEATSGINEQFF.

This chain joins TRBV19 and TRBJ2-1; tentative D call: TRBD2 (6 bases). CDR3 length: 14 residues. The germline CDR1 and CDR2 sequences are LNHDA and SQIVND (reference sequence). V lost 6 bases and J 6 bases, leaving 15 bases between the germline ends. In DNA form, the CDR3 reads TGTGCCAGTAGGACCCTCCCCGGGAGCAATGAGCAGTTCTTC. Amino acids: CASRTLPGSNEQFF.

The genes are TRBV6-5 and TRBJ2-1; unclear D gene. The CDR3 consists of 14 residues. Germline V CDR1 and CDR2: MNHEY, SVGAGI. V was cut by 5 bases and J by 7 bases, with 15 bases left in between. The CDR3 spells CASSSIPQRNEQFF. The DNA for the CDR3 is TGTGCCAGCAGTAGCATACCTCAGAGGAATGAGCAGTTCTTC.

The J gene is TRBJ1-2, the V gene TRBV28, with 7 bases aligning to TRBD1. The CDR3 covers 13 residues. The V segment lost 3 bases and the J segment 7 bases; nucleotides outside the gene matches: 5. The germline V gene has CDR1 MDHEN and CDR2 SYDVKM. CDR3 sequence reads: CASSFGPGGGYTF. The CDR3 coding sequence is TGTGCCAGCAGTTTCGGTCCAGGGGGTGGCTACACCTTC.

The chain has TRBV5-1 and TRBJ1-2, with TRBD1 matching over 8 bases. J gave up 6 bases and V 4 bases, and 2 bases lay outside the gene matches. Germline CDR1 and CDR2: SGHRS and YFSETQ. The CDR3 extends over 12 amino acids. This CDR3 is CASSRTGNGYTF. The CDR3 bases are TGCGCCAGCAGCCGGACAGGGAATGGCTACACCTTC.

The chain combines TRBV2 with TRBJ1-4; the D is unclear. Germline CDR1 reads SNHLY; CDR2 reads FYNNEI. With 3 bases removed from V and 0 bases from J, the gap between germline ends came to 11 bases. The CDR3 totals 16 residues. The CDR3 is CASSDPRRPTNEKLFF. The CDR3 coding sequence is TGTGCCAGCAGTGACCCTCGACGGCCAACTAATGAAAAACTGTTTTTT.

The V gene is TRBV5-1, the J gene TRBJ1-6; D might be TRBD1 (5 bases). There are 16 residues in the CDR3. V dropped 0 bases and J dropped 7 bases, with 14 bases sitting between them. Germline V CDR1 and CDR2: SGHRS, YFSETQ. The CDR3 sequence is CASSLVGGGRNSPLHF. The CDR3 DNA is TGCGCCAGCAGCTTGGTAGGCGGGGGTAGGAATTCACCCCTCCACTTT.

The chain employs TRBV10-2 and TRBJ2-1, with 10 bases matching TRBD2. The CDR3 is 17 residues long. With 6 bases clipped from V and 1 base from J, the junction kept 9 bases outside the gene matches. Germline V lookup: CDR1 WSHSY, CDR2 SAAADI. CDR3 in amino acids: CASRAGGPHISYNEQFF. The CDR3 region has the DNA TGCGCCAGCAGAGCGGGAGGGCCCCACATTTCCTACAATGAGCAGTTCTTC.

The CDR3 DNA reads TGCGCCAGCAGCGGTACAGACTCCTACGAGCAGTACTTC. It is translated as CASSGTDSYEQYF. The genes are TRBV5-1 and TRBJ2-7; unclear D gene. Germline V gene sequence: CDR1 SGHRS, CDR2 YFSETQ. The CDR3 is 13 residues long. With 4 bases removed from V and 0 bases from J, the gap between germline ends came to 8 bases. The whole variable domain, filled in from reference TRBV5-1 and TRBJ2-7, reads KAGVTQTPRYLIKTRGQQVTLSCSPISGHRSVSWYQQTPGQGLQFLFEYFSETQRNKGNFPGRFSGRQFSNSRSEMNVSTLELGDSALYLCASSGTDSYEQYFGPGTRLTVT.

The rearrangement links TRBV27 to TRBJ1-5, with D unclear. Germline CDR1 reads MNHEY; CDR2 reads SMNVEV (reference sequence). The CDR3 covers 14 residues. Trimming cost V 3 bases and J 0 bases, with 6 bases left between them. CDR3 loop: CASSFMDSNQPQHF. CDR3 in DNA: TGTGCCAGCAGTTTTATGGATAGCAATCAGCCCCAGCATTTT.